These 8 T cell receptor beta chains were all obtained from the same sample, sequenced in a study of T cells in localized non-small cell lung cancer. Sequencing was performed with immunoSEQ multiplex PCR; in TCRdb, only in-frame clones are kept and a portion is missing. The data contain 41,000 or so clones, 88% of them singletons. Sample: peripheral blood, taken before any cancer treatment. Every receptor here comes from an older female donor with stage I squamous cell lung carcinoma.

The V and J genes are TRBV7-9 and TRBJ1-2; 7 bases fit TRBD1. Germline V gene lookup returns CDR1 SEHNR and CDR2 FQNEAQ (reference sequence). The CDR3 extends over 13 amino acids. Trimming at V came to 5 bases and at J to 8 bases, leaving 8 bases not matched to a gene. CDR3 amino acids: CASSPGQVWGYTF. The CDR3 DNA is TGTGCCAGCAGCCCTGGACAGGTTTGGGGCTACACCTTC.

V and J are TRBV7-6 and TRBJ2-3; either TRBD1 or TRBD2 may supply D (5 bases each). The V gene's germline CDR1 is SGHVS and CDR2 FNYEAQ. Trimming took off 5 bases at V and 2 bases at J, with 14 bases between the two ends. This CDR3 contains 15 residues. CDR3 DNA sequence: TGTGCCAGCAGCCTCTTGGGGACCTCCACAGATACGCAGTATTTT. Its translation: CASSLLGTSTDTQYF. The entire variable domain, with the rest obtained from reference TRBV7-6 and TRBJ2-3, is as follows: GAGVSQSPRYKVTKRGQDVALRCDPISGHVSLYWYRQALGQGPEFLTYFNYEAQQDKSGLPNDRFSAERPEGSISTLTIQRTEQRDSAMYRCASSLLGTSTDTQYFGPGTRLTVL.

V usage is TRBV7-6 and J usage is TRBJ2-2, with no clear D. V shed 4 bases and J shed 7 bases, with 10 bases lying between them. The CDR3 extends over 13 amino acids. Germline CDR1 reads SGHVS; CDR2 reads FNYEAQ. The CDR3 sequence is CASSSQRRGELFF. The CDR3 DNA is TGTGCCAGCAGCTCCCAGCGTCGCGGGGAGCTGTTTTTT.

The chain uses TRBV7-2 and TRBJ1-5, with D unclear. Germline CDR1 and CDR2: SGHTA and FQGNSA. V shed 3 bases and J shed 4 bases, with 10 bases lying between them. This CDR3 is 14 amino acids long. CDR3: CASSFNRDNQPQHF. CDR3 sequence (DNA): TGTGCCAGCAGCTTTAACAGAGATAATCAGCCCCAGCATTTT.

The chain joins TRBV10-2 to TRBJ2-3; 8 nucleotides match TRBD1. V was pared by 6 bases and J by 6 bases, with 8 bases of the junction left unmatched. Germline values: CDR1 WSHSY, CDR2 SAAADI. This CDR3 contains 14 residues. CDR3 loop: CASSIDRGWDTQYF. Written as DNA, the CDR3 is TGCGCCAGCAGCATTGACAGGGGCTGGGATACGCAGTATTTT.

The chain joins TRBV30 to TRBJ2-5; D gene uncertain. Trimming pared 2 bases from V and 7 bases from J, leaving 8 bases between. The CDR3 length is 11 residues. Germline V gene lookup returns CDR1 GTSNPN and CDR2 SVGIG (reference sequence). CDR3 sequence (DNA): TGTGCCTGGAGTTCTGATTGGACCCAGTACTTC. This sequence encodes CAWSSDWTQYF.

The rearrangement joins TRBV7-2 to TRBJ2-2; 7 nucleotides agree with TRBD2. Trimming removed 3 bases from V and 10 bases from J; junction bases left unmatched: 8. The CDR3 totals 14 residues. The germline V gene encodes CDR1 SGHTA and CDR2 FQGNSA. The CDR3 DNA is TGTGCCAGCAGCTTTTATGCGGGAGAGGCGGAGCTGTTTTTT. Residues: CASSFYAGEAELFF.

The V gene is TRBV30, the J gene TRBJ1-6; a possible D gene is TRBD1 (5 bases). Trimming removed 4 bases at V and 15 bases at J, with 16 bases between. CDR1 is GTSNPN and CDR2 is SVGIG in the germline V gene (reference sequence). The CDR3 has 12 residues. The CDR3 region has the DNA TGTGCCTGGACGACAGCTGATTCAATCCTCCACTTT. Translation: CAWTTADSILHF.